The clone carrying this T cell receptor (beta chain) was observed once. The record originates from a study of low-dose radiotherapy and immunotherapy resistance in tumors. Across the study: Each patient was administered nivolumab intravenously at 240 mg, which was a flat dose, every two weeks, along with intravenous ipilimumab at 1 mg/kg every six weeks. For four cycles from cycle 1 day 1, patients took 300 mg oral aspirin daily.

TRAV- and TRBV-specific primers primed first-strand cDNA, covering alpha and beta chains. The authors amplified TCRs for around 20 PCR cycles with a constant-region primer and a V-primer adapter. TCRdb re-called the reads through MiXCR, storing one row per CDR3 protein. Found here are about 71,000 distinct CDR3 sequences, roughly 30% of them singletons; the top ten hold more than 9.5%. Time point of the sample: before trial treatment. Donors were given nivolumab, ipilimumab, aspirin, low-dose cyclophosphamide and low-dose radiotherapy. Trimming took off 11 bases at V and 0 bases at J, with 10 bases between the two ends. CDR3 length: 12 amino acids. Germline V gene sequence: CDR1 MNHNY, CDR2 SVGAGI (reference sequence).

The TCR sequence derives from a female donor with ovarian cancer. The V and J genes are TRBV6-6 and TRBJ1-2; D is unresolved. Here the sequenced sample was PBMCs, taken before treatment. The CDR3 coding sequence is TGTGCCGTTAGGGCCACTAACTATGGCTACACCTTC. As protein: CAVRATNYGYTF.